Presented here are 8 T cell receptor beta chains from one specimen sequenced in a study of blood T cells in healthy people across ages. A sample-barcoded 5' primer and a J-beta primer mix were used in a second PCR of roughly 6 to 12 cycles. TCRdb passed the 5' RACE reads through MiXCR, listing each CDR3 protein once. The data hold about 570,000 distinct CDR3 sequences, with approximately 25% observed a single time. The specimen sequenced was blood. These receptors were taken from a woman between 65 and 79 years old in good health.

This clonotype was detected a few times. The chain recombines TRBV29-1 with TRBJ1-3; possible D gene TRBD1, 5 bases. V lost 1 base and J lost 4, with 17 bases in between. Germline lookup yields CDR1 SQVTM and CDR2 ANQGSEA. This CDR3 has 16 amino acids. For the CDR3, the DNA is TGCAGCGTTGAAGGGGTTCGGGGGAAGTCGGGAAACACCATATATTTT. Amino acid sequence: CSVEGVRGKSGNTIYF.

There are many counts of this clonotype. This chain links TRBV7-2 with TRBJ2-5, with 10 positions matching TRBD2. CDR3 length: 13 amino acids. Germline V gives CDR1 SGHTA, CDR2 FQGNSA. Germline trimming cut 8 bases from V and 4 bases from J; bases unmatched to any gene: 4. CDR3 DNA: TGTGCCAGCTCACCTAGCGGGGGAGAGACCCAGTACTTC. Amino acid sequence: CASSPSGGETQYF. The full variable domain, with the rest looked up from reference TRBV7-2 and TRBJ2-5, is GAGVSQSPSNKVTEKGKDVELRCDPISGHTALYWYRQSLGQGLEFLIYFQGNSAPDKSGLPSDRFSAERTGGSVSTLTIQRTQQEDSAVYLCASSPSGGETQYFGPGTRLLVL.

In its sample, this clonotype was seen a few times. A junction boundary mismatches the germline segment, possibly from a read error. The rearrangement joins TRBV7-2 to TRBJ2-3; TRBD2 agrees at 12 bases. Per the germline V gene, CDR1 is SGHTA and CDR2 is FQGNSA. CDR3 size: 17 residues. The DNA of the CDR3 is TGTGCCAGCAGCCCGAGACTAGCGGGGGCAAGCATAGATACGCAGTATTTT. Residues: CASSPRLAGASIDTQYF. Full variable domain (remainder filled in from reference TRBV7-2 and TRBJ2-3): GAGVSQSPSNKVTEKGKDVELRCDPISGHTALYWYRQSLGQGLEFLIYFQGNSAPDKSGLPSDRFSAERTGGSVSTLTIQRTQQEDSAVYLCASSPRLAGASIDTQYFGPGTRLTVL.

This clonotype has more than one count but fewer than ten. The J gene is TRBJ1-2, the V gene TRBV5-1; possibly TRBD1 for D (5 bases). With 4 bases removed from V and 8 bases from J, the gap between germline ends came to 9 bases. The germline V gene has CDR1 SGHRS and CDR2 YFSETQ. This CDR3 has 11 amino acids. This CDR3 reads CASSNEGGYTF. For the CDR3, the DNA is TGCGCCAGCAGCAACGAGGGGGGCTACACCTTC.

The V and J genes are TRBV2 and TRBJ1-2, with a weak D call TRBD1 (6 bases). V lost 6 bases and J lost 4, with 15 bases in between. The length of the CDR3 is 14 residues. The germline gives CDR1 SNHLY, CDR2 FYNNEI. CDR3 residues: CASRELQGVYGYTF. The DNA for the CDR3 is TGTGCCAGCAGGGAATTACAGGGAGTCTATGGCTACACCTTC.

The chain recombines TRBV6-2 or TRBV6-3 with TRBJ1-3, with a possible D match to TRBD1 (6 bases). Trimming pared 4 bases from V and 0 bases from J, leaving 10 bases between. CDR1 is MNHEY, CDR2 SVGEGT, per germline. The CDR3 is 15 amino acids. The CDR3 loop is CASSSDRTSGNTIYF. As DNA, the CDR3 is TGTGCCAGCAGTTCGGACAGAACCTCTGGAAACACCATATATTTT.

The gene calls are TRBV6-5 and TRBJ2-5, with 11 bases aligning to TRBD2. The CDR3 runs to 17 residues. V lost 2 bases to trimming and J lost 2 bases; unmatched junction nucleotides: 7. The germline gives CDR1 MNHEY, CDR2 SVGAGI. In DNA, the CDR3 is TGTGCCAGCAGTTACCCGATAGCGGGGGGGCAACAAGAGACCCAGTACTTC. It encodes CASSYPIAGGQQETQYF.

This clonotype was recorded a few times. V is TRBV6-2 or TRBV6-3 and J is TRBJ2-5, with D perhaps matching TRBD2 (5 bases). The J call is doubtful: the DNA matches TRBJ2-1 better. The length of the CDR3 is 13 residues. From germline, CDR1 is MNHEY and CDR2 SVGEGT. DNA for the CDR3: TGTGCCAGCAGCCCTTCTGTCAGGAGGAGGCAGTTCTTC. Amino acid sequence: CASSPSVRRRQFF.